A selection of T cell receptor beta chains follows, all from one sample in a study of shared clonotypes between healthy human individuals. Here immunoSEQ multiplex PCR was the method, and the copy in TCRdb shows in-frame clones only, minus some. The sample includes about 2.1 million clones, around 95% of them seen just once. Sequencing used naive CD8+ T cells from PBMCs. Receptor source: a young man in good health. Some clones in this sample may be carry-over from other donors' samples. CDR3s include the opening cysteine and the closing phenylalanine or tryptophan. Fields, in order: clone size, J gene, D gene, V gene, CDR3 protein, CDR3 DNA. The D gene is left open where the match is weak. Rows give clone size only sometimes, using once, few, many, or a class for an expanded clone.

size: .
J: TRBJ2-1
D: .
V: TRBV19
CDR3: CASSNSGEQFF
DNA: TGTGCCAGTAGCAATAGTGGGGAGCAGTTCTTC

size: .
J: TRBJ1-3
D: .
V: TRBV7-9
CDR3: CASRGGTIYF
DNA: TGTGCCTCCCGGGGGGGCACCATATATTTT

size: .
J: TRBJ1-1
D: .
V: TRBV4-1
CDR3: CASSLDMGAAEAFF
DNA: TGCGCCAGCAGCCTAGATATGGGGGCAGCTGAAGCTTTCTTT

size: .
J: TRBJ2-5
D: .
V: TRBV6-6
CDR3: CASSYGYLSQETQYF
DNA: TGTGCCAGCAGTTACGGTTACCTTTCGCAAGAGACCCAGTACTTC

size: .
J: TRBJ2-5
D: .
V: TRBV21-1
CDR3: CASSKGVDKETQYF
DNA: TGTGCCAGCAGCAAAGGTGTGGATAAAGAGACCCAGTACTTC

size: .
J: TRBJ1-1
D: TRBD1
V: TRBV7-8
CDR3: CASSVNRGPMNTEAFF
DNA: TGTGCCAGCAGCGTCAACAGGGGACCCATGAACACTGAAGCTTTCTTT

size: .
J: TRBJ1-1
D: .
V: TRBV10-3
CDR3: CAIGSGAVNTEAFF
DNA: TGTGCCATCGGGTCGGGGGCTGTGAACACTGAAGCTTTCTTT

size: .
J: TRBJ2-5
D: TRBD1
V: TRBV18
CDR3: CASSPSRGQKETQYF
DNA: TGTGCCAGCTCACCCAGCAGGGGGCAAAAAGAGACCCAGTACTTC

size: .
J: TRBJ2-7
D: TRBD1
V: TRBV28
CDR3: CASSLFRQGSDEQYF
DNA: TGTGCCAGCAGTTTATTCCGACAGGGTTCGGACGAGCAGTACTTC

size: once
J: TRBJ2-1
D: TRBD2
V: TRBV6-5
CDR3: CASSYSIGLAGDEQFF
DNA: TGTGCCAGCAGTTACTCCATCGGACTAGCGGGAGATGAGCAGTTCTTC

size: .
J: TRBJ2-5
D: .
V: TRBV27
CDR3: CASRSLAQQETQYF
DNA: TGTGCCAGCAGGTCTTTAGCGCAACAAGAGACCCAGTACTTC

size: .
J: TRBJ2-3
D: .
V: TRBV28
CDR3: CASSLATDTQYF
DNA: TGTGCCAGCAGTTTAGCAACAGATACGCAGTATTTT

size: .
J: TRBJ2-7
D: TRBD1
V: TRBV6-5
CDR3: CASSSPIGTGNYEQYF
DNA: TGTGCCAGCAGTTCACCTATCGGGACAGGGAACTACGAGCAGTACTTC

size: .
J: TRBJ2-5
D: .
V: TRBV7-5
CDR3: CASSRTYPGQYF
DNA: TGTGCCAGCAGTCGGACATACCCTGGCCAGTACTTC

size: .
J: TRBJ2-1
D: TRBD2
V: TRBV9
CDR3: CASSPAPGTSVSSYNEQFF
DNA: TGTGCCAGCAGCCCAGCCCCCGGGACTAGCGTGAGCTCCTACAATGAGCAGTTCTTC

size: .
J: TRBJ2-3
D: .
V: TRBV7-3
CDR3: CASSLSPRDTDTQYF
DNA: TGTGCCAGCAGCTTAAGCCCAAGAGACACAGATACGCAGTATTTT

size: .
J: TRBJ2-3
D: TRBD2
V: TRBV7-3
CDR3: CASSLREREDTDTQYF
DNA: TGTGCCAGCAGCCTAAGGGAGCGGGAGGACACAGATACGCAGTATTTT

size: .
J: TRBJ2-1
D: .
V: TRBV21-1
CDR3: CASSFWTGLDEQFF
DNA: TGTGCCAGCAGCTTCTGGACAGGGTTGGATGAGCAGTTCTTC

size: .
J: TRBJ1-1
D: TRBD1
V: TRBV29-1
CDR3: CSVASSRGQGARRAFF
DNA: TGCAGCGTTGCCTCCTCGAGAGGACAGGGGGCCCGGAGGGCTTTCTTT

size: .
J: TRBJ1-1
D: TRBD1
V: TRBV2
CDR3: CASSEGQGVNTEAFF
DNA: TGTGCCAGCAGTGAAGGACAGGGTGTCAACACTGAAGCTTTCTTT

size: .
J: TRBJ1-2
D: .
V: TRBV27
CDR3: CASSRFYGYTF
DNA: TGTGCCAGCAGTCGGTTCTATGGCTACACCTTC

size: .
J: TRBJ1-5
D: .
V: TRBV27
CDR3: CASMPREWSNQPQHF
DNA: TGTGCCAGCATGCCTAGGGAGTGGAGCAATCAGCCCCAGCATTTT

size: .
J: TRBJ2-5
D: TRBD2
V: TRBV19
CDR3: CASRASGDGETQYF
DNA: TGTGCCAGTAGGGCTAGCGGGGACGGGGAGACCCAGTACTTC

size: .
J: TRBJ1-5
D: .
V: TRBV6-1
CDR3: CASSEAYRAPGPQHF
DNA: TGTGCCAGCAGTGAAGCGTACAGGGCCCCGGGGCCCCAGCATTTT

size: .
J: TRBJ2-2
D: .
V: TRBV4-2
CDR3: CASSQETAINTGELFF
DNA: TGTGCCAGCAGCCAAGAAACGGCTATCAACACCGGGGAGCTGTTTTTT

size: .
J: TRBJ2-7
D: .
V: TRBV27
CDR3: CASSPSSSYEQYF
DNA: TGTGCCAGCAGTCCTTCCTCGTCCTACGAGCAGTACTTC

size: .
J: TRBJ1-2
D: .
V: TRBV9
CDR3: CASGTLGEGYTF
DNA: TGTGCCAGCGGGACCCTGGGGGAGGGCTACACCTTC